This entry lists 16 T cell receptor beta chains sequenced from one sample in a study of blood T cell repertoires in COVID-19. Some clones are missing from TCRdb's copy, which holds only in-frame ones; the method was immunoSEQ multiplex PCR. The table has about 42,000 clones, over 75% seen once; the top ten hold more than 7%. Sequences were obtained from peripheral blood. These receptors all come from a man in his thirties or forties with active or convalescent COVID-19.

This clone was recorded only once. This chain connects TRBV14 to TRBJ1-2; D gene unclear. The CDR3 contains 16 residues. The V gene's germline CDR1 is SGHDN and CDR2 FVKESK. Trimming left V 0 bases short and J 2 bases short, with 13 bases between. CDR3 in amino acids: CASSQERGFLNYGYTF. The CDR3, as DNA: TGTGCCAGCAGCCAAGAGAGAGGGTTTCTGAACTATGGCTACACCTTC.

This chain links TRBV11-2 with TRBJ1-2, with 12 nucleotides matching TRBD1. J gave up 8 bases and V 5 bases, and 3 bases lay outside the gene matches. The CDR3 runs 13 residues. In germline, CDR1 is SGHAT, CDR2 FQNNGV. CDR3 in DNA: TGTGCCAGCAGCGAGGGACAGGGGGCCGGCTACACCTTC. Translated, it gives CASSEGQGAGYTF.

J is TRBJ1-2 and V is TRBV10-3; 7 bases line up with TRBD1. Trimming took 4 bases from V and 4 from J; bases not matched to a gene: 3. This CDR3 region has 13 residues. CDR1 is ENHRY and CDR2 is SYGVKD in the germline V gene. The CDR3 region has the DNA TGTGCCATCAGTGCGGGACAGAGCTATGGCTACACCTTC. It encodes CAISAGQSYGYTF.

This clone was seen just once. V usage is TRBV29-1 and J usage is TRBJ2-1, with 9 bases fitting TRBD1. The trim removed 7 bases at V and 6 bases at J, leaving 16 bases unmatched. The CDR3 is 16 amino acids. CDR1 and CDR2 from the germline V gene are SQVTM and ANQGSEA. In DNA, the CDR3 is TGCAGCGCTATCCGACAGGGGGTAAGAGGTCTCAATGAGCAGTTCTTC. It is translated as CSAIRQGVRGLNEQFF.

The CDR3, as DNA: TGTGCCAGTAGTATAGGGACATCGAACTATGGCTACACCTTC. It is translated as CASSIGTSNYGYTF. This chain joins TRBV19 and TRBJ1-2, with TRBD1 as a possible D gene (5 bases). CDR1 and CDR2 (germline): LNHDA, SQIVND (reference sequence). V lost 1 base, J lost 2 bases, and 8 bases lay in between. The CDR3 sequence is 14 residues long.

The chain is built from TRBV5-1 and TRBJ1-4; maybe TRBD1 (6 bases). The CDR3 has 16 amino acids. Germline V gene lookup returns CDR1 SGHRS and CDR2 YFSETQ. Trimming shortened V by 5 bases and J by 0 bases, and 14 bases separated the two germline ends. The CDR3 loop is CASRPGQTATNEKLFF. CDR3 coding DNA: TGCGCCAGCAGGCCCGGACAGACAGCAACTAATGAAAAACTGTTTTTT.

V is TRBV19 and J is TRBJ2-3, with D unresolved. V lost 9 bases to trimming and J lost 2 bases, with 12 bases between them. CDR3 length equals 13 residues. Germline CDR1 reads LNHDA; CDR2 reads SQIVND (reference sequence). CDR3: CASSDIITDTQYF. The CDR3 DNA is TGTGCCAGCTCAGACATTATCACAGATACGCAGTATTTT.

The V gene is TRBV6-6, the J gene TRBJ2-2, with 10 bases that match TRBD2. Germline CDR1 MNHNY, CDR2 SVGAGI (reference sequence). This CDR3 is 16 amino acids long. J lost 3 bases, V lost 2 bases, and 3 bases had no gene match. The CDR3 protein is CASSYTGTSDTGELFF. The CDR3 nucleotides are TGTGCCAGCAGTTACACCGGGACTAGCGACACCGGGGAGCTGTTTTTT.

The rearrangement links TRBV4-2 to TRBJ2-1; 10 positions agree with TRBD2. The CDR3 extends over 16 amino acids. J lost 0 bases, V lost 1 base, and 0 bases had no gene match. CDR1 LGHNA and CDR2 YNFKEQ come from the germline V gene. The CDR3 protein is CASSQGTSGSYNEQFF. CDR3 sequence (DNA): TGTGCCAGCAGCCAAGGGACTAGCGGCTCCTACAATGAGCAGTTCTTC.

The chain combines TRBV16 with TRBJ2-3; the match to TRBD2 covers 7 bases. Per germline, CDR1 KGHSY and CDR2 FQNENV. This CDR3 is built from 15 residues. V lost 2 bases to trimming and J lost 6 bases; unmatched junction nucleotides: 8. The CDR3 DNA sequence: TGTGCCAGCAGCCAAGCCCGCGGGAGTGAGGATACGCAGTATTTT. As protein: CASSQARGSEDTQYF.

The genes are TRBV2 and TRBJ2-1; TRBD2 matches 7 bases. The V gene end was trimmed by 2 bases and the J gene end by 13 bases; junction bases not matched to a gene: 5. Per the germline V gene, CDR1 is SNHLY and CDR2 is FYNNEI. The length of the CDR3 is 12 residues. In DNA form, the CDR3 reads TGTGCCAGCAGTGAACGGACTAGTGCACAGTTCTTC. This sequence encodes CASSERTSAQFF. The full variable domain, rest sourced from reference TRBV2 and TRBJ2-1, is EPEVTQTPSHQVTQMGQEVILRCVPISNHLYFYWYRQILGQKVEFLVSFYNNEISEKSEIFDDQFSVERPDGSNFTLKIRSTKLEDSAMYFCASSERTSAQFFGPGTRLTVL.

The V call is TRBV24-1, the J call TRBJ1-2; D is perhaps TRBD1 (5 bases). V was pared by 10 bases and J by 6 bases, with 17 bases between. Germline CDR1 is KGHDR and CDR2 is SFDVKD. The CDR3 contains 13 residues. CDR3 nucleotide sequence: TGTGCCACTATGGGGGGGAGCACGGATGGCTACACCTTC. This translates into CATMGGSTDGYTF.

Within the sample, this clone is medium-sized (0.01 to 0.1%). CDR3 nucleotide sequence: TGTGCCAGCATGCAGGGGGCAAATTCACCCCTCCACTTT. Its protein is CASMQGANSPLHF. The rearrangement uses TRBV6-6 and TRBJ1-6; 8 bases align to TRBD1. The CDR3 runs to 13 residues. Germline CDR1 reads MNHNY; CDR2 reads SVGAGI (reference sequence). Trimming at V came to 7 bases and at J to 7 bases, leaving 3 bases not matched to a gene.

The chain recombines TRBV18 with TRBJ2-7, with TRBD1 as a possible D gene (6 bases). The CDR3 is 14 residues long. V lost 5 bases and J 3 bases, leaving 14 bases between the germline ends. Germline-derived CDR1 and CDR2 are KGHSH and LQKENI. Written as DNA, the CDR3 is TGTGCCAGCTCATCCGGGACAAGCAGCTACGAGCAGTACTTC. Encoded protein: CASSSGTSSYEQYF.

This rearrangement joins TRBV30 to TRBJ2-2; D not certain. CDR1 and CDR2 from the germline V gene are GTSNPN and SVGIG (reference sequence). This CDR3 is 15 amino acids long. The V and J ends lost 0 bases and 3 bases respectively, with 11 bases between them. The CDR3 DNA follows: TGTGCCTGGAGTGTACCCAGCGCAGACACCGGGGAGCTGTTTTTT. This codes for CAWSVPSADTGELFF.

The chain links TRBV19 to TRBJ1-4; unclear D gene. This CDR3 has 15 amino acids. V gave up 5 bases and J gave up 0 bases, with 10 bases separating them. Germline values: CDR1 LNHDA, CDR2 SQIVND (reference sequence). The CDR3 region is CASSRRPATNEKLFF. The CDR3 region has the DNA TGTGCCAGTAGTCGGCGGCCCGCAACTAATGAAAAACTGTTTTTT.